This TCR beta chain came from a study of blood T cell repertoires in COVID-19. Overall study: Collection of acute and convalescent COVID-19 samples took place in the United States, Italy and Spain.

The CDR3 spans 15 residues. In germline, CDR1 is SEHNR, CDR2 FQNEAQ (reference sequence). V was clipped by 10 bases and J by 9 bases, with 25 bases between them. Cohort assignment relied on participant-reported clinical history. Original handling: Counts of nucleated cells, estimated from reference gene primer amplification, were obtained. The assay was immunoSEQ multiplex PCR, and TCRdb's table has in-frame clones only and misses some. V and J calls and clone size are as listed in that table; D and trimming were resolved from the DNA. The sample carries roughly 380,000 clones, about 90% recorded once.

This receptor was obtained from a man aged 25-45 years who had recovered from COVID-19. The J gene is TRBJ2-4, the V gene TRBV7-9; TRBD2 might be the D (7 bases). The sample was PBMCs or T cells enriched from blood (not recorded which). The CDR3 region is CAIKPLGRGARIQYF. The CDR3 region has the DNA TGTGCCATCAAACCCCTCGGTCGGGGGGCACGCATTCAGTACTTC.